Below are 11 T cell receptor beta chains sequenced from a single sample in a study of cytomegalovirus exposure and HLA in healthy donors. The primer mix had 60 Vbeta and 13 Jbeta primers. Repertoires were generated with immunoSEQ multiplex PCR, while TCRdb's copy carries only in-frame clones and drops some. In the table there are some 70,000 clones, around 61% of which are singletons. Source material: PBMCs. The receptors come from a woman in her forties or fifties in good health and CMV-seronegative.

The chain is built from TRBV6-5 and TRBJ2-3; 9 bases are shared with TRBD2. V lost 11 bases to trimming and J lost 0 bases; unmatched junction nucleotides: 6. Germline lookup yields CDR1 MNHEY and CDR2 SVGAGI. The CDR3 has 14 residues. The CDR3 reads CASQAGGSTDTQYF. The DNA of the CDR3 is TGTGCCTCCCAAGCGGGAGGAAGCACAGATACGCAGTATTTT.

There are a few counts of this clone. The V gene is TRBV7-2, the J gene TRBJ2-1, with a possible D match to TRBD2 (6 bases). Trimming cost V 6 bases and J 4 bases, with 10 bases left between them. Germline loops: CDR1 SGHTA, CDR2 FQGNSA. This CDR3 is 13 amino acids long. CDR3 amino acids: CASRSGPYNEQFF. DNA for the CDR3: TGTGCCAGCAGGAGCGGGCCTTACAATGAGCAGTTCTTC.

The CDR3 nucleotides read TGCAGCGTTGCCCGGGGGGCGGAAGGCACAGATACGCAGTATTTT. Its protein is CSVARGAEGTDTQYF. The chain links TRBV29-1 to TRBJ2-3, with D possibly matching TRBD2 (7 bases). Germline V CDR1 and CDR2: SQVTM, ANQGSEA. The ends were cut back, 4 bases at V and 1 base at J, with 15 bases in the middle. The CDR3 is 15 amino acids.

The V and J genes are TRBV4-3 and TRBJ1-2; 11 bases are a match to TRBD1. The CDR3 is 16 amino acids. CDR1 is LGHNA, CDR2 YSLEER, per germline. Trimming cost V 4 bases and J 4 bases; bases outside gene matches: 8. The CDR3 protein is CASSPSWTGGSYGYTF. In DNA form, the CDR3 reads TGCGCCAGCAGCCCCTCGTGGACAGGGGGCAGCTATGGCTACACCTTC.

The V call is TRBV5-1, the J call TRBJ2-6, with D unresolved. Germline CDR1 reads SGHRS; CDR2 reads YFSETQ. V lost 0 bases, J lost 4 bases, and 8 bases lay in between. The CDR3 extends over 15 amino acids. The CDR3: CASSLAKIGANVLTF. As DNA, the CDR3 is TGCGCCAGCAGCTTGGCTAAGATAGGGGCCAACGTCCTGACTTTC.

The chain couples TRBV18 to TRBJ2-7; 7 bases map to TRBD2. After removal of 6 bases from V and 4 bases from J, the junction contained 9 bases not matched to a gene. The CDR3 has 14 amino acids. CDR1 is KGHSH and CDR2 is LQKENI in the germline V gene. DNA of the CDR3: TGTGCCAGCTCCCAAGGACTAGTTTCTTACGAGCAGTACTTC. Its protein is CASSQGLVSYEQYF.

The rearrangement uses TRBV5-1 and TRBJ2-5, with TRBD2 identical over 12 bases. CDR1 SGHRS and CDR2 YFSETQ come from the germline V gene. The CDR3 spans 15 residues. J gave up 4 bases and V 0 bases, and 1 base lay outside the gene matches. CDR3 bases: TGCGCCAGCAGCTTGGGACTAGCGGGGGCAGAGACCCAGTACTTC. Translating it yields CASSLGLAGAETQYF.

V is TRBV2 and J is TRBJ2-5; 11 nucleotides match TRBD2. V shed 5 bases and J 5 bases; nucleotides not matched to a gene: 10. From germline, CDR1 is SNHLY and CDR2 FYNNEI. CDR3 length: 16 amino acids. CDR3 sequence: CASSPPGLAVGETQYF. The CDR3 nucleotides are TGTGCCAGCAGTCCCCCGGGACTAGCGGTTGGGGAGACCCAGTACTTC.

CDR3 in amino acids: CASRPGNQPQHF. The CDR3 bases are TGTGCCAGTAGACCGGGCAATCAGCCCCAGCATTTT. The rearrangement joins TRBV19 to TRBJ1-5; D uncertain. Germline V gives CDR1 LNHDA, CDR2 SQIVND (reference sequence). V shed 6 bases and J shed 2 bases, with 5 bases lying between them. This CDR3 comprises 12 residues.

The CDR3 loop reads CASSLGSGVEKLFF. CDR3 nucleotide sequence: TGTGCCAGCAGCTTAGGGTCAGGGGTGGAAAAACTGTTTTTT. The chain has TRBV7-9 and TRBJ1-4; TRBD1 might be the D (6 bases). Germline V gene lookup returns CDR1 SEHNR and CDR2 FQNEAQ (reference sequence). Trimming shortened V by 1 base and J by 8 bases, and 11 bases separated the two germline ends. The CDR3 totals 14 residues. Drawing the rest from reference TRBV7-9 and TRBJ1-4, the complete variable domain is DTGVSQNPRHKITKRGQNVTFRCDPISEHNRLYWYRQTLGQGPEFLTYFQNEAQLEKSRLLSDRFSAERPKGSFSTLEIQRTEQGDSAMYLCASSLGSGVEKLFFGSGTQLSVL.

V is TRBV6-6 and J is TRBJ1-3, with D unresolved. Trimming took 2 bases from V and 0 from J, leaving 11 bases between them. Germline V gene sequence: CDR1 MNHNY, CDR2 SVGAGI (reference sequence). The CDR3 totals 16 residues. The DNA for the CDR3 is TGTGCCAGCAGTTACCGAGGAGGCCGCTCTGGAAACACCATATATTTT. Its protein product is CASSYRGGRSGNTIYF.